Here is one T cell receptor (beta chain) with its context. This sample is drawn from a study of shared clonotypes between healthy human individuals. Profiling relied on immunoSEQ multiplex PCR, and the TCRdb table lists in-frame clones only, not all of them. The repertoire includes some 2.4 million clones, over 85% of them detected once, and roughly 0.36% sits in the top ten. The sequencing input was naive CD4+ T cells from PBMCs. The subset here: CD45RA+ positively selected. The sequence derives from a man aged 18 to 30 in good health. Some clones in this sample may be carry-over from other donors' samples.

The CDR3 sequence is CASTLGGSRDTQYF. The CDR3 region has the DNA TGTGCCAGCACCCTGGGGGGGAGTCGTGATACGCAGTATTTT. J is TRBJ2-3 and V is TRBV28; TRBD2 aligns across 7 bases. The CDR3 covers 14 residues. J gave up 6 bases and V 7 bases, and 10 bases lay outside the gene matches. Germline CDR1 is MDHEN and CDR2 is SYDVKM.